This T cell receptor (beta chain) was sequenced during a study of T cell responses to AZD1222 COVID-19 vaccine. Concerning this clone: The antigen is undetermined.

Study observations and caveats: Nearly half of unique spike-specific TCRs reportedly avoided B.1.351 and B.1.1.7 mutated regions.

Germline assignment: CDR1 SGHTA and CDR2 FQGNSA. CDR3 length equals 14 residues. Trimming removed 5 bases at V and 10 bases at J, with 18 bases between. The data were produced by immunoSEQ multiplex PCR, yet TCRdb's version contains in-frame clones alone and is incomplete. The sample lists about 130,000 clones, approximately 90% occurring once. The clonotype originates from an adult in good health. Sequencing used peripheral blood, obtained on day 0 of AZD1222 vaccination. The chain has TRBV7-2 and TRBJ2-1; D possibly uses TRBD1 or TRBD2 (6 bases each). This CDR3 is CASSKGGPSGEQFF. CDR3 DNA: TGTGCCAGCAGCAAAGGGGGGCCCTCGGGGGAGCAGTTCTTC.